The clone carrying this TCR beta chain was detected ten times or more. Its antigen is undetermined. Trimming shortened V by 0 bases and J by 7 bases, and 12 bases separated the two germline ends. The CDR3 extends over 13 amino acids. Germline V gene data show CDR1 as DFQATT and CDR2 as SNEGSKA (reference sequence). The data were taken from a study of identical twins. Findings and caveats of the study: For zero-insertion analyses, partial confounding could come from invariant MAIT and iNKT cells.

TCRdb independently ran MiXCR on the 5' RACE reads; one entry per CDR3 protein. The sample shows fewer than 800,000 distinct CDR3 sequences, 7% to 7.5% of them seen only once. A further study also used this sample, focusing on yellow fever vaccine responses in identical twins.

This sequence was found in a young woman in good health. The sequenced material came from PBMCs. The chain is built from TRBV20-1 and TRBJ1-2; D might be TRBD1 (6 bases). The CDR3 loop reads CSARDSGARGYTF. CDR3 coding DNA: TGCAGTGCTAGAGATTCAGGGGCGCGTGGCTACACCTTC.